Below, one T cell receptor (beta chain) is given with its context. The antigen remains undetermined. TCRdb redid the calling of the reads with MiXCR, one entry per CDR3 protein. The sample yields roughly 630,000 distinct CDR3 sequences, approximately 25% seen once. This record comes from a study of T cell repertoires in cytomegalovirus infection. In the study overall: CMV infection and matching HLA type were both indicated by public TCR beta signatures.

Study-wide results and caveats: Carriage of CMV together with the relevant HLA was identifiable through cumulative public TCR beta family frequency.

Germline-derived CDR1 and CDR2 are LGHNT and FRNRAP. This CDR3 comprises 17 residues. V lost 2 bases, J lost 5 bases, and 11 bases stayed unmatched. Specimen: CD8+ T cells from PBMCs. The chain is built from TRBV12-5 and TRBJ2-3; 9 bases agree with TRBD2. The TCR was taken from a human donor in good health (CMV status not recorded). Some clones in this sample may be carry-over from other donors' samples. Here the CDR3 DNA reads TGTGCTAGTGGTTTGTCAAAGCCTAGCGGGGTGTTAGATACGCAGTATTTT. Amino acid sequence: CASGLSKPSGVLDTQYF.